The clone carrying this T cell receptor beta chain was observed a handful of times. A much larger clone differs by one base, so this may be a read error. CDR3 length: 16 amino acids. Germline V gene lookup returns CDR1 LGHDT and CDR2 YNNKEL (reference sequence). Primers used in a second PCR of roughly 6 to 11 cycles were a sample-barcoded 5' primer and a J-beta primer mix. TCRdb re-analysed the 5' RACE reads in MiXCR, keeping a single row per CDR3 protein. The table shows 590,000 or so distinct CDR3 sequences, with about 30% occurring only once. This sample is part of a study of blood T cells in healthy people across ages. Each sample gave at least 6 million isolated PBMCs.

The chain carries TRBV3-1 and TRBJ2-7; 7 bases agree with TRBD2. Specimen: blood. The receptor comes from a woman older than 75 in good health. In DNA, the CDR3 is TGTGCCGGCAGCCCCGCGGTACCGGGGGAGGGCTACGAGCAGTACTTC. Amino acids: CAGSPAVPGEGYEQYF.